The 2 T cell receptor beta chains below come from one sample, sequenced in a study of T cell responses to AZD1222 COVID-19 vaccine. Method: immunoSEQ multiplex PCR; TCRdb's copy keeps in-frame clones and lacks some. The repertoire has around 84,000 clones, more than 70% of them found once; the top ten carry roughly 8.7%. The specimen comprised peripheral blood, sampled on day 0 of AZD1222 vaccination. Every receptor here comes from an adult in good health.

The J gene is TRBJ2-3, the V gene TRBV4-2; the D gene is possibly TRBD2 (6 bases). The germline gives CDR1 LGHNA, CDR2 YNFKEQ. The CDR3 runs 17 residues. Trimming took 0 bases from V and 8 from J, leaving 21 bases between them. This chain's CDR3 is CASSQEASAGPRGTQYF. In DNA form, the CDR3 reads TGTGCCAGCAGCCAAGAGGCTAGCGCGGGCCCGCGGGGTACGCAGTATTTT.

This chain links TRBV4-2 with TRBJ2-1; 14 bases are shared with TRBD2. The ends lost 4 bases at V and 5 bases at J; junction bases unmatched: 10. The CDR3 loop spans 18 amino acids. Germline assignment: CDR1 LGHNA and CDR2 YNFKEQ. The CDR3 reads CASSPPFPGLAGDNEQFF. In nucleotides, the CDR3 is TGTGCCAGCAGCCCACCCTTTCCGGGACTAGCGGGAGACAATGAGCAGTTCTTC.